This T cell receptor (beta chain) was documented in a study of graft-versus-host responses after intestinal transplantation. Turning to the study itself: Each recipient received a multivisceral, liver-intestinal, or isolated intestinal graft.

Libraries were prepared by immunoSEQ multiplex PCR; TCRdb keeps only in-frame clonotypes and omits some of them. The sample has some 100,000 clones; roughly 84% are singletons. Points on this clone: Antigen unknown.

The CDR3 runs to 13 residues. Germline V gene sequence: CDR1 SNHLY, CDR2 FYNNEI. V dropped 10 bases and J dropped 1 base, with 13 bases sitting between them. The specimen comprised unstimulated CD4+ T cells sorted from spleen or lymph node cells, sampled before transplant. This receptor was obtained from a human donor who was the organ donor for an intestinal transplant. The chain links TRBV2 to TRBJ2-5; D is perhaps TRBD1 (5 bases). The DNA of the CDR3 is TGTGCCACCAAGAGACAGCCCCAAGAGACCCAGTACTTC. Translating gives CATKRQPQETQYF.